What follows are 22 T cell receptor beta chains derived from one specimen sequenced in a study of spatial heterogeneity in lung cancer. TCRdb called the 5' RACE reads again in MiXCR, with one record for every CDR3 protein. The data show 40,000 to 50,000 distinct CDR3 sequences, with around 7.6% seen just once and 10% to 15% held by the top ten. Time point here: sample taken at primary tumor resection. Unsorted whole RNA from tumor, nontumor lung or frozen PBMC underwent sequencing. This specimen consisted of PBMCs, obtained at surgery. The origin of the receptors is a female donor with early-stage non-small cell lung cancer.

This chain joins TRBV30 and TRBJ2-4; 8 positions match TRBD1. The CDR3 extends over 14 amino acids. Per the germline V gene, CDR1 is GTSNPN and CDR2 is SVGIG (reference sequence). The junction had 9 bases not matched to a gene; V was cut back by 2 bases and J by 9 bases. The CDR3 DNA sequence: TGTGCCTGGAGTCCCCCGGGACAGGCGGGCATTCAGTACTTC. Translating it yields CAWSPPGQAGIQYF.

This clonotype was counted many times. The V call is TRBV10-3, the J call TRBJ2-7; perhaps TRBD1 as D (6 bases). The CDR3 length is 17 residues. The V gene's germline CDR1 is ENHRY and CDR2 SYGVKD. The V gene lost 3 bases and the J gene lost 2 bases, with 20 bases spanning the gap. The CDR3 DNA follows: TGTGCCATCAGTGATATCATAGACGTGTGGGGGCCCTACGAGCAGTACTTC. Translation: CAISDIIDVWGPYEQYF.

J is TRBJ2-3 and V is TRBV10-3; 8 bases agree with TRBD1. This CDR3 is built from 16 residues. V lost 4 bases, J lost 0 bases, and 6 bases stayed unmatched. Germline loops: CDR1 ENHRY, CDR2 SYGVKD. The CDR3 bases are TGTGCCATCAGTGCCCACCGACAGGGGAGCACAGATACGCAGTATTTT. Its protein is CAISAHRQGSTDTQYF.

The table lists this clonotype with many counts. The chain links TRBV5-1 to TRBJ2-3; 14 bases line up with TRBD2. The V gene end was trimmed by 3 bases and the J gene end by 3 bases; junction bases not matched to a gene: 12. CDR1 and CDR2 (germline): SGHRS, YFSETQ. This CDR3 is built from 19 residues. As DNA, the CDR3 is TGCGCCAGCAGCTCCGGACTAGCGGGGGGCCGAGGAGAAACAGATACGCAGTATTTT. It specifies CASSSGLAGGRGETDTQYF. Based on the CDR3 plus reference TRBV5-1 and TRBJ2-3, the full variable domain is KAGVTQTPRYLIKTRGQQVTLSCSPISGHRSVSWYQQTPGQGLQFLFEYFSETQRNKGNFPGRFSGRQFSNSRSEMNVSTLELGDSALYLCASSSGLAGGRGETDTQYFGPGTRLTVL.

This clonotype was counted only a few times. J is TRBJ2-1 and V is TRBV27; 8 positions match TRBD2. The germline V gene has CDR1 MNHEY and CDR2 SMNVEV (reference sequence). The CDR3 is 15 residues long. Losses at the gene ends were 5 bases for V and 2 bases for J; bases not matched to a gene: 5. The CDR3 here is CASSPSGGTYNEQFF. CDR3 bases: TGTGCCAGCAGTCCAAGCGGGGGTACCTACAATGAGCAGTTCTTC.

This clonotype was picked up a small number of times. The chain has TRBV7-2 and TRBJ2-5; weak D call: TRBD1 (5 bases). Germline assignment: CDR1 SGHTA and CDR2 FQGNSA. The CDR3 sequence is 12 residues long. The ends were cut back, 5 bases at V and 4 bases at J, with 8 bases in the middle. The CDR3: CASSPTGETQYF. The CDR3 region has the DNA TGTGCCAGCAGCCCTACAGGAGAGACCCAGTACTTC.

In this sample, this clonotype turned up once. The V gene is TRBV12-3 or TRBV12-4, the J gene TRBJ1-2, with a tentative D call TRBD1 (5 bases). V gave up 5 bases and J gave up 1 base, with 17 bases separating them. This CDR3 has 16 residues. The CDR3 bases are TGTGCCAGCAGTCCTCGGGCCCGGGACGGTAACTATGGCTACACCTTC. Its translation: CASSPRARDGNYGYTF.

This clonotype was counted ten times or more. The chain has TRBV19 and TRBJ2-5; TRBD1 might be the D (6 bases). CDR1 and CDR2 from the germline V gene are LNHDA and SQIVND (reference sequence). Trimming removed 2 bases at V and 5 bases at J, with 12 bases between. CDR3 length: 14 amino acids. Written as DNA, the CDR3 is TGTGCCAGTAGTATAAGGTTCGGACAGGAGACCCAGTACTTC. This gives the protein CASSIRFGQETQYF. Combining the CDR3 with reference TRBV19 and TRBJ2-5 gives the whole variable domain DGGITQSPKYLFRKEGQNVTLSCEQNLNHDAMYWYRQDPGQGLRLIYYSQIVNDFQKGDIAEGYSVSREKKESFPLTVTSAQKNPTAFYLCASSIRFGQETQYFGPGTRLLVL.

This clonotype was picked up many times. The rearrangement joins TRBV10-3 to TRBJ2-6; TRBD1 matches at 8 bases. V was pared by 5 bases and J by 0 bases, with 3 bases of the junction left unmatched. Germline loops: CDR1 ENHRY, CDR2 SYGVKD. The CDR3 is 16 amino acids. DNA for the CDR3: TGTGCCATCAGTCAGGGGGCCAACTCTGGGGCCAACGTCCTGACTTTC. Translating gives CAISQGANSGANVLTF.

There are a few counts of this clonotype. The chain is built from TRBV27 and TRBJ2-1; 7 bases match TRBD1. CDR1 is MNHEY and CDR2 is SMNVEV in the germline V gene (reference sequence). The CDR3 contains 12 residues. Trimming removed 8 bases from V and 6 bases from J; junction bases left unmatched: 4. CDR3 DNA: TGTGCCAGCGCGGACAGGCTCAATGAGCAGTTCTTC. Protein sequence: CASADRLNEQFF.

There are a few counts of this clonotype. The rearrangement uses TRBV4-2 and TRBJ1-5; D not certain. Germline loops: CDR1 LGHNA, CDR2 YNFKEQ. V lost 1 base and J lost 7, with 11 bases in between. This CDR3 has 14 amino acids. CDR3 protein: CASSQVHGVQPQHF. CDR3 nucleotide sequence: TGTGCCAGCAGCCAAGTTCACGGTGTGCAGCCCCAGCATTTT.

At least ten counts were recorded for this clonotype. The rearrangement uses TRBV29-1 and TRBJ1-1, with TRBD1 identical over 7 bases. From germline, CDR1 is SQVTM and CDR2 ANQGSEA. The V gene end was trimmed by 6 bases and the J gene end by 1 base; junction bases not matched to a gene: 2. The CDR3 totals 12 residues. CDR3: CSVGTANTEAFF. For the CDR3, the DNA is TGCAGCGTAGGGACAGCGAACACTGAAGCTTTCTTT.

Only a few counts were recorded for this clonotype. The V gene is TRBV11-1, the J gene TRBJ2-7, with 7 nucleotides matching TRBD1. This CDR3 contains 17 residues. Germline CDR1 SGHAT, CDR2 FQDESV (reference sequence). After removal of 7 bases from V and 3 bases from J, the junction contained 18 bases not matched to a gene. The CDR3 spells CASIHQPAGGLFYEQYF. Written as DNA, the CDR3 is TGTGCCAGCATCCACCAACCCGCAGGGGGATTGTTCTACGAGCAGTACTTC.

This chain links TRBV3-1 with TRBJ1-3; D call uncertain. There are 16 residues in the CDR3. Germline V lookup: CDR1 LGHDT, CDR2 YNNKEL (reference sequence). Trimming removed 1 base at V and 0 bases at J, with 10 bases between. CDR3 protein: CASSQVGWGSGNTIYF. In nucleotides, the CDR3 is TGTGCCAGCAGCCAAGTGGGGTGGGGCTCTGGAAACACCATATATTTT.

The V gene is TRBV10-2, the J gene TRBJ1-2; a weak D match, TRBD1 (6 bases). This CDR3 has 16 amino acids. Germline V gives CDR1 WSHSY, CDR2 SAAADI. Trimming shortened V by 6 bases and J by 4 bases, and 21 bases separated the two germline ends. CDR3 DNA: TGCGCCAGCAGCGTCACCGGACAGACGATTCTCTATGGCTACACCTTC. It encodes CASSVTGQTILYGYTF.

This clonotype was counted a few times. The chain employs TRBV20-1 and TRBJ1-2; unclear D gene. This CDR3 is 15 amino acids long. The V and J ends lost 0 bases and 0 bases respectively, with 11 bases between them. Germline V lookup: CDR1 DFQATT, CDR2 SNEGSKA (reference sequence). The CDR3 DNA sequence: TGCAGTGCTAGAGATCGGCTGGGATCTAACTATGGCTACACCTTC. It yields the protein CSARDRLGSNYGYTF.

The V and J genes are TRBV14 and TRBJ2-1; 7 nucleotides match TRBD2. The junction had 5 bases not matched to a gene; V was cut back by 2 bases and J by 4 bases. The CDR3 length is 15 residues. Germline loops: CDR1 SGHDN, CDR2 FVKESK. In DNA form, the CDR3 reads TGTGCCAGCAGCCAACAGCGGGACGGATACAATGAGCAGTTCTTC. Amino acid sequence: CASSQQRDGYNEQFF.

The sample holds many counts of this clonotype. The V and J genes are TRBV20-1 and TRBJ2-3; 12 nucleotides align to TRBD2. V was pared by 6 bases and J by 4 bases, with 5 bases of the junction left unmatched. CDR1 DFQATT and CDR2 SNEGSKA come from the germline V gene (reference sequence). The CDR3 contains 14 residues. Here the CDR3 reads CSAPTSGGADTQYF. In nucleotides, the CDR3 is TGCAGTGCGCCGACTAGCGGGGGCGCAGATACGCAGTATTTT.

The chain joins TRBV12-3 or TRBV12-4 to TRBJ2-3; maybe TRBD1 (5 bases). With 0 bases removed from V and 4 bases from J, the gap between germline ends came to 8 bases. The CDR3 is 14 amino acids. The CDR3 region is CASSLATASDTQYF. DNA of the CDR3: TGTGCCAGCAGTTTAGCGACAGCGTCAGATACGCAGTATTTT.

The sample holds a few counts of this clonotype. The rearrangement links TRBV7-2 to TRBJ2-7; 8 bases align to TRBD2. The V segment lost 5 bases and the J segment 2 bases; nucleotides outside the gene matches: 11. CDR3 length: 16 amino acids. The V gene's germline CDR1 is SGHTA and CDR2 FQGNSA. In DNA form, the CDR3 reads TGTGCCAGCAGCCCAGACAGCGGGGGAACCGCCTACGAGCAGTACTTC. Its translation is CASSPDSGGTAYEQYF.

The chain has TRBV10-3 and TRBJ2-7, with 9 bases aligning to TRBD1. Germline loops: CDR1 ENHRY, CDR2 SYGVKD. This CDR3 region has 15 residues. V was pared by 6 bases and J by 5 bases, with 11 bases of the junction left unmatched. The CDR3 bases are TGTGCCATCAGCAGGGACAGGGCAAGGGTCCACGAGCAGTACTTC. Residues: CAISRDRARVHEQYF.

This clonotype showed up just a few times. The chain has TRBV2 and TRBJ2-3; TRBD1 matches 8 bases. J lost 5 bases, V lost 5 bases, and 9 bases had no gene match. Germline CDR1 SNHLY, CDR2 FYNNEI. The CDR3 is made up of 15 amino acids. In DNA, the CDR3 is TGTGCCAGCAGTCCCCTCAAAACAGGGGGAGATACGCAGTATTTT. It yields the protein CASSPLKTGGDTQYF.